This TCR beta chain was captured by sequencing in a study of Ad26.COV2.S vaccination and SARS-CoV-2 variants. TCRdb's copy holds only in-frame clones and misses some; the assay was immunoSEQ multiplex PCR. The repertoire consists of 380,000 or so clones, with 83% occurring once and the leading ten covering about 8%. Treatment of the sample: roughly 18 received Ad26.COV2.S at low or high dose, single or two shots; roughly five received placebo; per-sample allocation not given. Samples were taken on day 63 after the first vaccine or placebo injection. The V gene's germline CDR1 is MRHNA and CDR2 SNTAGT. The CDR3 has 12 amino acids. Trimming cost V 11 bases and J 3 bases, with 14 bases left between them.

The chain has TRBV6-4 and TRBJ2-7; D is ambiguous. The source of this sequence is a person between 18 and 65 years old who received the Ad26.COV2.S COVID-19 vaccine or a placebo. Material: peripheral blood, obtained in a trial of Ad26.COV2.S vaccine versus placebo. The CDR3, as DNA: TGTGCCCTCGCGCAGGTAAGCTACGAGCAGTACTTC. Residues: CALAQVSYEQYF.